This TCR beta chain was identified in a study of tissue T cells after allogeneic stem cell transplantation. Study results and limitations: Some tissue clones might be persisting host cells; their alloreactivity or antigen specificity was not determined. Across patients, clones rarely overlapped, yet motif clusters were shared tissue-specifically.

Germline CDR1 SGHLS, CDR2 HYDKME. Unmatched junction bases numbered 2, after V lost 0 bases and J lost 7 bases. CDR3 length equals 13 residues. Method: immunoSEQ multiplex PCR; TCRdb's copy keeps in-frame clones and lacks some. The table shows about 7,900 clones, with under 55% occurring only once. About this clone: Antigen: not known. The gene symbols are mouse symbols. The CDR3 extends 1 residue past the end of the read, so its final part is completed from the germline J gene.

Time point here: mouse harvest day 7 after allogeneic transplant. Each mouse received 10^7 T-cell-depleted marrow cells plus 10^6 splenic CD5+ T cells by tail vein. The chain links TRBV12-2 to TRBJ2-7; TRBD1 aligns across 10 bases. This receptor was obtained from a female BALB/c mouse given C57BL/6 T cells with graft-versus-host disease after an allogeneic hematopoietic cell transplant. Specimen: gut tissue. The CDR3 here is CASSLWDRGEQYF. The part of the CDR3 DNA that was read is TGTGCCAGCTCTCTCTGGGACAGGGGAGAACAGTAC.